This T cell receptor (beta chain) was documented in a study of T cells in Graves' hyperthyroidism and ophthalmopathy. The study enrolled patients aged 18 to 65 with newly diagnosed hyperthyroidism of under 2 months' duration. Clinical symptoms, serum thyroxine and TRAb, thyroid ultrasound and orbital computed tomography were used for the diagnoses. RNA transcripts yielded amplified TCR beta CDR3 regions. The TCR CDR3 was amplified in a first-round RT-PCR using the HTBI primer set. TCRdb processed the multiplex PCR reads anew with MiXCR; each CDR3 protein has one entry. This table has some 250,000 distinct CDR3 sequences, approximately 14% appearing once. This clonotype appeared many times. This sequence was found in a middle-aged woman with Graves' hyperthyroidism that later progressed to Graves' ophthalmopathy. The specimen sequenced was blood.

As DNA, the CDR3 is TGTGCCAGCAGCACCTCAGAAGAGACCCAGTACTTC. Amino acid sequence: CASSTSEETQYF. The gene calls are TRBV28 and TRBJ2-5; D unresolved. Germline V lookup: CDR1 MDHEN, CDR2 SYDVKM. With 6 bases removed from V and 3 bases from J, the gap between germline ends came to 8 bases. The CDR3 runs 12 residues.